This TCR beta chain was found in a study of blood T cell repertoires in COVID-19. Across the whole study: Both acute and convalescent COVID-19 samples were obtained from the United States, Italy and Spain. Sample material is recorded as cDNA or gDNA derived from T cells, B-cell-depleted T cells, or PBMCs.

The CDR3 runs to 15 residues. The germline gives CDR1 MNHEY, CDR2 SVGEGT. Trimming stripped 2 bases from V and 5 bases from J, with 15 bases between. In the original workflow: Reference gene primers were amplified, and this amplification served to estimate nucleated cell counts. Generated by immunoSEQ multiplex PCR, the TCRdb table keeps only in-frame clones and is missing some. V and J calls and clone size follow that table, whereas D and trimming were derived from the DNA. Among approximately 80,000 clones listed, roughly 84% were seen once. The receptor comes from an elderly woman with COVID-19, enrolled during active disease. The genes are TRBV6-2 or TRBV6-3 and TRBJ1-1, with D tentatively TRBD1 (5 bases). Material: peripheral blood. CDR3 residues: CASSYDTRGGTEAFF. For the CDR3, the DNA is TGTGCCAGCAGTTACGATACCCGGGGGGGTACTGAAGCTTTCTTT.